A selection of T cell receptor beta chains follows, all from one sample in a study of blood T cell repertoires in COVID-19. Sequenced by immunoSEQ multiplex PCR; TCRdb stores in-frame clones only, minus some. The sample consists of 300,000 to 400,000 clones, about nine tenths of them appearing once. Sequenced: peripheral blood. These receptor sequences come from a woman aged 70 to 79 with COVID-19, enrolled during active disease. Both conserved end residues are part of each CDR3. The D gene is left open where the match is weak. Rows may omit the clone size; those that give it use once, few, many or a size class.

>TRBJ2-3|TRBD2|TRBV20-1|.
CSGRGADTQYF
TGCAGTGGGCGGGGGGCGGATACGCAGTATTTT
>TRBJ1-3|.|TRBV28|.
CASTPVAGNTIYF
TGTGCCAGCACCCCTGTAGCGGGAAACACCATATATTTT
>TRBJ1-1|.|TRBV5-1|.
CASSFRGRTEEAFF
TGCGCCAGCAGCTTTAGGGGTAGGACCGAAGAAGCTTTCTTT
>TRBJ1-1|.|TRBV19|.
CATILPGENTEAFF
TGTGCCACCATCTTGCCAGGGGAGAACACTGAAGCTTTCTTT
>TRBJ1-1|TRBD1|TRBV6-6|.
CASSYPTGANTEAFF
TGTGCCAGCAGTTACCCGACAGGGGCAAACACTGAAGCTTTCTTT
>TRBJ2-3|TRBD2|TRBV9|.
CASSVVASGSTDTQYF
TGTGCCAGCAGCGTAGTAGCTAGCGGTAGCACAGATACGCAGTATTTT
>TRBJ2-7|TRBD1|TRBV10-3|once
CAISAGGQTYEQYF
TGTGCCATCAGTGCAGGGGGCCAAACCTACGAGCAGTACTTC
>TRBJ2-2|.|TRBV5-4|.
CASSLGQVGYTGELFF
TGTGCCAGCAGCTTGGGTCAGGTTGGTTACACCGGGGAGCTGTTTTTT
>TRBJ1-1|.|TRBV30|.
CAWGRRGTEAFF
TGTGCCTGGGGCCGGAGGGGCACTGAAGCTTTCTTT
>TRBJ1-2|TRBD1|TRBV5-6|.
CASSLGQVTAGYTF
TGTGCCAGCAGCCTGGGACAGGTCACCGCTGGCTACACCTTC
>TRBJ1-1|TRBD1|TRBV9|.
CASSALDRLTEAFF
TGTGCCAGCAGCGCATTGGACAGGTTGACTGAAGCTTTCTTT
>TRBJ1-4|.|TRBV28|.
CASSSVNEKLFF
TGTGCCAGCAGTTCTGTCAATGAAAAACTGTTTTTT
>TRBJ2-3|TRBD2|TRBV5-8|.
CASSLGTSATDTQYF
TGTGCCAGCAGCTTGGGGACTAGCGCCACAGATACGCAGTATTTT
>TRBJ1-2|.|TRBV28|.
CASSLGEAFTYGYTF
TGTGCCAGCAGCCTCGGGGAGGCCTTTACCTATGGCTACACCTTC
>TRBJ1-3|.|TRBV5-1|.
CASSGGSSGNTIYF
TGCGCCAGCAGCGGGGGCTCCTCTGGAAACACCATATATTTT
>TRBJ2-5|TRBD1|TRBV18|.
CASSPTLGQGEGETQYF
TGTGCCAGCTCACCGACGCTAGGACAGGGGGAAGGAGAGACCCAGTACTTC
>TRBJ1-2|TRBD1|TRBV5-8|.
CASSLRTGAGYTF
TGTGCCAGCAGCTTGCGAACAGGGGCCGGCTACACCTTC
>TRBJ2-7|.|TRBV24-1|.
CATSESGDAYEQYF
TGTGCCACCAGTGAGTCAGGGGACGCCTACGAGCAGTACTTC
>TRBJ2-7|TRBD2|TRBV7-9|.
CASSPSGASYEQYF
TGTGCCAGCAGCCCTAGCGGGGCGTCCTACGAGCAGTACTTC
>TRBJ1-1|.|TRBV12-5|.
CASRGDGTEAFF
TGTGCTAGTCGGGGTGATGGCACTGAAGCTTTCTTT
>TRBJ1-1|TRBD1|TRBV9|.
CASSSRTGSMNTEAFF
TGTGCCAGCAGCTCCCGGACAGGAAGCATGAACACTGAAGCTTTCTTT
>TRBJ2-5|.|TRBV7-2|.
CASSGQPQETQYF
TGTGCCAGCAGCGGGCAGCCCCAAGAGACCCAGTACTTC
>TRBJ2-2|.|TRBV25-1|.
CASVLGGELFF
TGTGCCAGCGTCCTAGGAGGGGAGCTGTTTTTT
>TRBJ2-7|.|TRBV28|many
CASSLNYEQYF
TGTGCCAGCAGTCTTAACTACGAGCAGTACTTC
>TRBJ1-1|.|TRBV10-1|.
CASSAGRGPYTEAFF
TGCGCCAGCAGTGCTGGCAGGGGTCCTTACACTGAAGCTTTCTTT
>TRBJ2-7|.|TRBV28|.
CASTLNSYEQYF
TGTGCCAGCACCTTAAACTCCTACGAGCAGTACTTC
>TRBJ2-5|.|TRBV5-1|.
CASSLAVQGGGETQYF
TGCGCCAGCAGCTTGGCCGTCCAGGGAGGGGGAGAGACCCAGTACTTC
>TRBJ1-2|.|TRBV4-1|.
CASSQVTDYGYTF
TGCGCCAGCAGCCAAGTGACAGACTATGGCTACACCTTC
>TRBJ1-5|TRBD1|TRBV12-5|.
CASGLTGEINQPQHF
TGTGCTAGTGGTTTGACAGGGGAAATCAATCAGCCCCAGCATTTT
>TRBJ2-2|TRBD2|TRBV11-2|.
CASSPGSGGLAGGELFF
TGTGCCAGCAGCCCCGGTTCGGGAGGACTAGCAGGAGGGGAGCTGTTTTTT
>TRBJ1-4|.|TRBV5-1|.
CASSQNEKLFF
TGCGCCAGCAGCCAAAATGAAAAACTGTTTTTT
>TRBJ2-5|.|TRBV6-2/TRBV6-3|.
CASSYSSPGQETQYF
TGTGCCAGCAGTTACTCGTCCCCAGGCCAAGAGACCCAGTACTTC
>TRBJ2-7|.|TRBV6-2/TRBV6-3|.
CASSYKASEQYF
TGTGCCAGCAGTTACAAAGCCTCCGAGCAGTACTTC
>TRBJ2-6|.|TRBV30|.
CAWSILRAGANVLTF
TGTGCCTGGAGTATTCTGAGGGCTGGGGCCAACGTCCTGACTTTC
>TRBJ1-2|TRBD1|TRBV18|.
CASSQGQGGSGYTF
TGTGCCAGCTCCCAGGGACAGGGGGGATCTGGCTACACCTTC
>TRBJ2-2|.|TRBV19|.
CASQGGSVTGELFF
TGTGCCAGTCAAGGGGGTTCCGTCACCGGGGAGCTGTTTTTT
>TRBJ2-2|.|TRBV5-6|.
CASSLLGPNTGELFF
TGTGCCAGCAGCTTACTAGGGCCTAACACCGGGGAGCTGTTTTTT
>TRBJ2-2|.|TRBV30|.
CAWDSISNTGELFF
TGTGCCTGGGACAGTATCTCGAACACCGGGGAGCTGTTTTTT
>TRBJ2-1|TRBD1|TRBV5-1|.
CASTPRDRGSYNEQFF
TGCGCCAGCACCCCCCGGGACAGGGGGTCCTACAATGAGCAGTTCTTC
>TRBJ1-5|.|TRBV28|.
CASRIISNQPQHF
TGTGCCAGCAGAATAATTAGCAATCAGCCCCAGCATTTT
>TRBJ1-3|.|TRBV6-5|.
CASSYARDSGNTIYF
TGTGCCAGCAGTTACGCCAGGGACTCTGGAAACACCATATATTTT
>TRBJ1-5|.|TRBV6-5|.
CASSNRVGSQHF
TGTGCCAGCAGCAACAGGGTAGGCTCCCAGCATTTT
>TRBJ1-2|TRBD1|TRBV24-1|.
CATSDEGQGDPYNYGYTF
TGTGCCACCAGTGATGAGGGACAGGGGGACCCCTATAACTATGGCTACACCTTC
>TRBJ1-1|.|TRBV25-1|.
CASSQGQGTEAFF
TGTGCCAGCAGTCAGGGGCAGGGCACTGAAGCTTTCTTT
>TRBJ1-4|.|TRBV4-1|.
CASSLYGRGATNEKLFF
TGCGCCAGCAGCCTCTATGGCCGGGGTGCAACTAATGAAAAACTGTTTTTT
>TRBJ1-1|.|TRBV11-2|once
CASSPGTPRGTEAFF
TGTGCCAGCAGCCCCGGGACACCCCGGGGCACTGAAGCTTTCTTT
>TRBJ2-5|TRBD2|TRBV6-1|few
CASSETLAGGRQETQYF
TGTGCCAGCAGTGAAACCCTAGCGGGGGGTAGGCAAGAGACCCAGTACTTC
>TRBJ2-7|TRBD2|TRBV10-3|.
CARLAYEQYF
TGTGCCAGACTAGCGTACGAGCAGTACTTC
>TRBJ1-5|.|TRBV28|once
CASSPPDRLPQHF
TGTGCCAGCAGTCCACCTGACAGGCTACCCCAGCATTTT
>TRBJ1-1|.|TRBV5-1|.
CASSNTANTEAFF
TGCGCCAGCAGTAACACCGCGAACACTGAAGCTTTCTTT
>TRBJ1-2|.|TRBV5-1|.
CASSSGDRRGYTF
TGCGCCAGCAGCTCTGGCGACAGAAGAGGCTACACCTTC
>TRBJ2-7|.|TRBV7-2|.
CASSQTGREQYF
TGTGCCAGCAGCCAGACAGGTCGCGAGCAGTACTTC
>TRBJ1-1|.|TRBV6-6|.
CASSYGGVTEAFF
TGTGCCAGCAGTTACGGGGGGGTCACTGAAGCTTTCTTT
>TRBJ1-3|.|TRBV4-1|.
CASSPSLQGNGNTIYF
TGCGCCAGCAGCCCGAGTCTCCAGGGGAATGGAAACACCATATATTTT
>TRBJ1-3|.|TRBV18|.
CASSPQAGRSSGNTIYF
TGTGCCAGCTCACCCCAAGCGGGGCGAAGCTCTGGAAACACCATATATTTT
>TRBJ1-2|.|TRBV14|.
CASSHSGVRYTF
TGTGCCAGCAGCCACTCAGGGGTGCGCTACACCTTC
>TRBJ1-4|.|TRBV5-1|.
CASSTSGGGNEKLFF
TGCGCCAGCAGTACGTCTGGCGGAGGGAATGAAAAACTGTTTTTT